This T cell receptor (beta chain) is from a study of neurological immune-mediated disorders (dated 2019 in TCRdb). Notes on the research overall: Of the roughly 34 multiple sclerosis patients, roughly 30 had relapsing-remitting MS and 3 had secondary progressive MS. Peripheral blood TCR-beta repertoires from patients with HTLV-I-associated myelopathy (HAM/TSP), patients with multiple sclerosis, and healthy controls were compared in the study using UMI-based sequencing. Longitudinal samples, technical triplicates and paired sorted CD4+ and CD8+ T-cell subsets, alongside PBMC samples, were included among the 106 TCR-beta libraries. Of the roughly 68 subjects in the cohort, some 15 were HAM/TSP patients, some 34 were multiple sclerosis patients, and around 20 were healthy controls.

What the study reported, not specific to this receptor: Expanded clones from different subjects shared no identical CDR3 amino acid sequences, which suggests that TCR-beta repertoires were private in all groups. No clinical or MRI features were associated with the MS cluster, and the authors said that larger cohorts are needed. TCR clonal expansion was greatest in HAM/TSP patients and smallest in MS patients, who ranked below even healthy controls. Phylogenetic analysis grouped repertoires from 18 of 34 MS patients into a cluster of related CDR3 sequences, suggesting a possible repertoire-level signature.

Ten or more counts support this clonotype. There is no known antigen for this receptor. Nothing much larger sits one base from this clone, and base qualities are not available. cDNA was synthesized by template-switch 5'RACE using a primer carrying a 10-nucleotide random unique molecular identifier by which each TCR transcript was tagged. Every sequencing run covered 15-18 subjects and yielded more than 180 million TCR-beta sequences. The RNeasy kit was used for extraction of total RNA. The KAPA Real-time Library Amplification kit was used to amplify TCR-beta VDJ regions with primers for the TCR constant region and the 5'RACE anchor. A first PCR added sample indexes and Illumina adaptors, after which a second PCR increased the library yield. The roughly 650 bp TCR product was size-selected on a 2% E-gel SizeSelection system after Ampure bead purification. Before pooling, library quality was assessed on a Bioanalyzer, concentration was determined with Qubit, and library quantification was performed with the Kapa Library Quantification kit. Paired-end 2 x 150 bp sequencing of the libraries was performed on an Illumina HiSeq 2500. To increase sequence diversity, roughly 24-32% phiX was spiked into each library pool. The authors processed their data as follows. The quality-filtered reads were processed with the UMI-based MiGEC pipeline, whose error correction step removed more than 75% of the raw TCR sequences. VDJ genes were aligned to IMGT germline references, and clonotypes were defined by unique CDR3 amino acid sequence plus V-J genes. Clonal expansion, Shannon diversity and CDR3 relatedness were evaluated with VDJtools (CalcPairwiseDistances, ClusterSamples), while phylogenetic trees were built in CLCbio workbench. Using coefficient-of-variation modelling across technical triplicates, the study counted a clone as expanded if it had at least 8 unique UMIs. TCRdb itself trimmed the public reads at Q25 with fastp, ran MiXCR and retained productive beta chains. Rows merge per CDR3 protein into single entries with the most common DNA and genes. TCRdb's processing, not the authors', yielded these V and J calls. The sample contains 80,000 to 100,000 distinct CDR3 sequences, roughly 3.5% of them found a single time. The top ten clonotypes cover 2.5% to 3% of the sample.

Inclusive of the bounding cysteine and phenylalanine, the CDR3 is 13 residues long. Only CDR3 DNA remains: 39 bases, in frame from the first base. CDR1 MGHDK and CDR2 SYGVNS were looked up in the germline V gene. Between the V and J ends, shortened by 1 base and 7 bases respectively, the junction contains 10 bases. For the unsorted PBMC libraries, 2 million PBMCs were stored in RNAlater at -80 degrees C until RNA extraction and were used to generate the libraries. The multiple sclerosis patients were enrolled in a US clinical protocol that evaluated disease progression with magnetic resonance imaging. Peripheral blood was subjected to Ficoll-Hypaque density gradient centrifugation to isolate PBMCs, which were then cryopreserved in liquid nitrogen.

The specimen sequenced was PBMCs. This TCR derives from a woman in her fifties or sixties with multiple sclerosis. Recombination linked TRBV25-1 to TRBJ1-1, with the D gene not confidently named. CDR3 region: CASSELSISEAFF. The bases are TGTGCCAGCAGTGAATTGTCGATTAGTGAAGCTTTCTTT.